This TCR beta chain was found in a study of T cell responses to AZD1222 COVID-19 vaccine (dated by TCRdb to the early 2020s). A note on the overall study: TCR sequencing covered 230 or so trial participants: 200 to 220 given two doses of AZD1222 and 26 given two doses of MenACWY control vaccine. Trial participants were enrolled by age into 18-55, 56-69 and 70-plus year subgroups, with about 150, 28 and 57 TCR-sequenced participants respectively.

What the study reported, not specific to this receptor: After two AZD1222 doses, both the breadth and the depth of spike-specific TCRs were significantly higher than at day 0 and than in MenACWY recipients. Participants were mostly white British, with more females than males. The authors suggested clonal diversity may have been underestimated. Reportedly, close to half of the unique spike-specific TCRs recognized epitopes lying outside the regions that are mutated in the B.1.351 and B.1.1.7 variants. In the small 56-69-year group, the increase in depth fell short of significance, most likely because of low power. CD4 TCRs associated with the vaccine covered the entire spike protein, and the dominant responses were in regions 160-218 and 743-854. Because no day 14 peak-response samples were available, the repertoires could be characterized only after the peak T cell response. Conclusions about previously exposed vaccinees are limited because only six or seven AZD1222 recipients were SARS-CoV-2 seropositive at baseline.

From a lookup of the germline V gene (reference sequence), CDR1 and CDR2 are MNHEY and SMNVEV. The CDR3 runs 13 amino acids, cysteine and phenylalanine included. Just the 39-base CDR3 DNA is kept, in frame starting at base 1. V loses 2 bases of germline sequence and J loses 8 bases, and the interval between the two ends is 9 bases. A note on this clone: The antigen it recognizes is unknown. Per-base qualities were not stored, and no clone one base away is much larger.

The time point label, as the study defines it: about 28 days (+/-7) after the second vaccine dose. Interpreted using the paper, the treatment or condition label stands for: meningococcal conjugate vaccine given as trial control. Vaccinee samples were obtained from the UK trials COV001 and COV002, which included a single-blind randomized controlled phase 2/3 trial of AZD1222 (ChAdOx1 nCoV-19) in healthy adults. Trial participant PBMC samples were collected at day 0 and day 28 after the second dose for TCRbeta chain sequencing. The CDR3 regions of human TCRbeta chains were analyzed by immunosequencing. The original pipeline was this. Repertoire TCRs were checked for matches against a reference library of SARS-CoV-2-specific TCRs that had been generated using the MIRA antigen-specificity platform. Breadth was defined as the fraction of unique TCRs that were SARS-CoV-2-associated, and depth was defined as the fraction of total T cells that were SARS-CoV-2-associated. Using the MIRA data, every spike-specific TCR was mapped to the spike region that the TCR reacted to and assigned to either a CD4 or a CD8 class. Log10-transformed breadth and depth values were compared by one-way ANOVA with Sidak's multiple comparisons tests. In TCRdb, the immuneACCESS table is reduced to in-frame sequences with V and J assigned. These tables do not hold every clone; where another copy was compared, an unresolved V gene accounts for under half, and the others remain unexplained. Clone size and V and J calls were adopted from that table, with D and trimming inferred from the DNA. Recorded for this sample are some 64,000 clones; 80% to 95% of them occurred a single time. Roughly 6% of the sample is in the top ten clones.

The origin of this receptor is an adult who received the MenACWY meningococcal vaccine as a control. Recombination joined TRBV27 with TRBJ2-2; the D segment cannot be called with confidence. The sequencing here drew on peripheral blood, taken 28 days after the second dose of the MenACWY control vaccine. The CDR3 region: CASSLGVGGELFF. The DNA is TGTGCCAGCAGTTTAGGGGTGGGGGGGGAGCTGTTTTTT.